This entry concerns a single T cell receptor (beta chain). The data originate from a study of T cells in localized non-small cell lung cancer. Libraries were prepared by immunoSEQ multiplex PCR; TCRdb keeps only in-frame clonotypes and omits some of them. Among 10,000 or so clones, roughly nine tenths were seen once, and the ten largest hold roughly 7%. Germline CDR1 is MNHEY and CDR2 is SVGAGI. V lost 5 bases to trimming and J lost 2 bases, with 11 bases between them. The CDR3 covers 14 residues. The sequence was obtained from a woman aged 35 to 69 with stage I squamous cell lung carcinoma. The sequences come from peripheral blood, collected before any cancer treatment. The chain couples TRBV6-5 to TRBJ2-3, with D unclear. The CDR3 loop is CASSPSLLTDTQYF. DNA of the CDR3: TGTGCCAGCAGTCCGAGCCTCCTCACAGATACGCAGTATTTT.